The 30 T cell receptor beta chains in this list originate from one sample, sequenced in a study of blood T cell repertoires in COVID-19. Sequencing was performed with immunoSEQ multiplex PCR; in TCRdb, only in-frame clones are kept and a portion is missing. The repertoire has 100,000 to 130,000 clones, about 90% of them found once; the top ten carry more than 0.9%. Material: peripheral blood. The source is a woman aged 25-40 years with acute or convalescent COVID-19.

The chain uses TRBV7-3 and TRBJ2-5, with D possibly being TRBD2 (5 bases). V was shortened by 2 bases and J by 5 bases, with 15 bases between the two germline ends. The length of the CDR3 is 15 residues. Germline V gives CDR1 SGHTA, CDR2 FQGTGA. CDR3 loop: CASSLSRGSVETQYF. In DNA form, the CDR3 reads TGTGCCAGCAGCTTATCACGAGGGAGTGTTGAGACCCAGTACTTC.

This clone was seen only once. At one boundary the junction diverges from the germline segment, which might be a read error. This chain joins TRBV27 and TRBJ1-1; 11 bases map to TRBD1. The CDR3 is 17 residues long. In germline, CDR1 is MNHEY, CDR2 SMNVEV (reference sequence). Written as DNA, the CDR3 is TGTGCCAGCAGTCCGGACAGGGGGCGCTATGTGAAGACTGAAGCTTTCTTT. Translation gives CASSPDRGRYVKTEAFF.

Regarding this clone: A junction end diverges from the germline sequence, so it may reflect a read error. The rearrangement joins TRBV11-3 to TRBJ2-2, with TRBD1 matching 8 bases. Germline CDR1 SGHNT, CDR2 YENEEA. The CDR3 has 17 residues. The CDR3 DNA is TGTGCCAGCAGTCGAGGTGGGCAGGGGGCGAAGACCGGGGAGCTGTTTTTT. It yields the protein CASSRGGQGAKTGELFF. Looking up the rest from reference TRBV11-3 and TRBJ2-2 gives the full variable domain: EAGVVQSPRYKIIEKKQPVAFWCNPISGHNTLYWYLQNLGQGPELLIRYENEEAVDDSQLPKDRFSAERLKGVDSTLKIQPAELGDSAVYLCASSRGGQGAKTGELFFGEGSRLTVL.

The V and J genes are TRBV19 and TRBJ1-5; maybe TRBD1 (5 bases). CDR1 is LNHDA, CDR2 SQIVND, per germline (reference sequence). The V end lost 6 bases, the J end lost 5 bases, and 14 bases lay between the germline ends. This CDR3 has 14 residues. CDR3 sequence (DNA): TGTGCCAGTAGAACTGGCGCAGGGTATCAGCCCCAGCATTTT. The encoded protein is CASRTGAGYQPQHF.

The sample holds one count of this clone. The chain carries TRBV6-5 and TRBJ2-5; 10 positions match TRBD1. The germline CDR1 and CDR2 sequences are MNHEY and SVGAGI. The CDR3 sequence is 14 residues long. The ends lost 6 bases at V and 5 bases at J; junction bases unmatched: 6. The CDR3 region has the DNA TGTGCCAGCAGGCGTGGGACAGGGGCTGAGACCCAGTACTTC. Its protein product is CASRRGTGAETQYF.

The chain employs TRBV28 and TRBJ2-1; 8 bases agree with TRBD1. Germline CDR1 and CDR2: MDHEN and SYDVKM. The CDR3 extends over 15 amino acids. Trimming at V came to 3 bases and at J to 8 bases, leaving 9 bases not matched to a gene. The CDR3 loop reads CASSFGQGLGDEQFF. The CDR3 coding sequence is TGTGCCAGCAGTTTTGGACAGGGTTTGGGGGATGAGCAGTTCTTC.

The gene calls are TRBV5-4 and TRBJ2-7; 8 bases are a match to TRBD2. The germline gives CDR1 SGHNT, CDR2 YYREEE (reference sequence). CDR3 length: 14 amino acids. Unmatched junction bases numbered 2, after V lost 0 bases and J lost 3 bases. The CDR3 reads CASSLAGLVYEQYF. The CDR3 DNA reads as TGTGCCAGCAGCTTGGCGGGACTAGTCTACGAGCAGTACTTC. Complete variable domain (other parts from reference TRBV5-4 and TRBJ2-7): ETGVTQSPTHLIKTRGQQVTLRCSSQSGHNTVSWYQQALGQGPQFIFQYYREEENGRGNFPPRFSGLQFPNYSSELNVNALELDDSALYLCASSLAGLVYEQYFGPGTRLTVT.

The CDR3 sequence is CASRAGTGGFETQYF. CDR3 DNA: TGTGCCAGCAGGGCCGGGACAGGGGGCTTTGAGACCCAGTACTTC. The J gene is TRBJ2-5, the V gene TRBV27; 12 nucleotides agree with TRBD1. CDR1 MNHEY and CDR2 SMNVEV come from the germline V gene (reference sequence). CDR3 length: 15 residues. The ends lost 6 bases at V and 5 bases at J; junction bases unmatched: 7.

The chain uses TRBV7-3 and TRBJ2-1; 15 bases line up with TRBD2. Losses at the gene ends were 5 bases for V and 4 bases for J; bases not matched to a gene: 6. CDR3 length equals 17 residues. Germline CDR1 and CDR2: SGHTA and FQGTGA. The CDR3: CASSPSGLAGGYNEQFF. The CDR3, as DNA: TGTGCCAGCAGCCCATCGGGACTAGCGGGGGGATACAATGAGCAGTTCTTC.

This sequence joins TRBV5-4 and TRBJ2-5; D might be TRBD1 (5 bases). There are 14 residues in the CDR3. Germline lookup yields CDR1 SGHNT and CDR2 YYREEE (reference sequence). V shed 2 bases and J shed 5 bases, with 13 bases lying between them. In DNA form, the CDR3 reads TGTGCCAGCAGCTTCCTGGCTAGACAGGAGACCCAGTACTTC. Translated, it gives CASSFLARQETQYF.

This chain connects TRBV28 to TRBJ1-1, with TRBD1 identical over 8 bases. Per the germline V gene, CDR1 is MDHEN and CDR2 is SYDVKM. Trimming removed 4 bases from V and 5 bases from J; junction bases left unmatched: 9. This CDR3 has 15 residues. The CDR3 nucleotides are TGTGCCAGCAGTTATTCAGGGGGCGTGATAACTGAAGCTTTCTTT. Protein: CASSYSGGVITEAFF. The full variable domain, rest sourced from reference TRBV28 and TRBJ1-1, is DVKVTQSSRYLVKRTGEKVFLECVQDMDHENMFWYRQDPGLGLRLIYFSYDVKMKEKGDIPEGYSVSREKKERFSLILESASTNQTSMYLCASSYSGGVITEAFFGQGTRLTVV.

The sample holds one count of this clone. The V and J genes are TRBV27 and TRBJ2-2, with D perhaps matching TRBD2 (5 bases). The CDR3 runs 15 residues. Trimming pared 5 bases from V and 6 bases from J, leaving 16 bases between. From germline, CDR1 is MNHEY and CDR2 SMNVEV (reference sequence). The CDR3 nucleotides are TGTGCCAGCAGTCGGTATAGCGCCTCGGCCGGGGAGCTGTTTTTT. This gives the protein CASSRYSASAGELFF.

The gene calls are TRBV5-1 and TRBJ1-5; D is uncertain. Germline values: CDR1 SGHRS, CDR2 YFSETQ. The CDR3 length is 15 residues. Trimming cost V 0 bases and J 3 bases, with 10 bases left between them. CDR3 protein: CASSLEEFTNQPQHF. CDR3 DNA sequence: TGCGCCAGCAGCTTGGAGGAGTTCACCAATCAGCCCCAGCATTTT.

The chain links TRBV7-2 to TRBJ2-7, with a possible D match to TRBD1 (5 bases). V lost 6 bases and J 2 bases, leaving 14 bases between the germline ends. The CDR3 runs to 14 residues. Germline assignment: CDR1 SGHTA and CDR2 FQGNSA. This CDR3 is CASRSMGQPYEQYF. DNA for the CDR3: TGTGCCAGCAGGTCTATGGGGCAGCCCTACGAGCAGTACTTC.

The count of this clone is one. The V and J genes are TRBV11-3 and TRBJ2-5, with unresolved D. Per the germline V gene, CDR1 is SGHNT and CDR2 is YENEEA. This CDR3 comprises 13 residues. V gave up 5 bases and J gave up 2 bases, with 9 bases separating them. CDR3: CASSPRGQETQYF. CDR3 DNA: TGTGCCAGCAGCCCGCGTGGTCAAGAGACCCAGTACTTC.

The chain is built from TRBV2 and TRBJ2-2, with D possibly matching TRBD1 (6 bases). V was shortened by 5 bases and J by 0 bases, with 13 bases between the two germline ends. This CDR3 is 16 amino acids long. Germline CDR1 and CDR2: SNHLY and FYNNEI. CDR3 amino acids: CASSSTGTPNTGELFF. In nucleotides, the CDR3 is TGTGCCAGCAGTTCAACCGGGACACCGAACACCGGGGAGCTGTTTTTT.

The chain is built from TRBV11-1 and TRBJ2-3, with 12 bases identical to TRBD2. There are 14 residues in the CDR3. The V segment lost 6 bases and the J segment 4 bases; nucleotides outside the gene matches: 2. The germline gives CDR1 SGHAT, CDR2 FQDESV (reference sequence). The CDR3 coding sequence is TGTGCCAGCAGACCTAGCGGGGGGGCAGATACGCAGTATTTT. It yields the protein CASRPSGGADTQYF. Together with reference TRBV11-1 and TRBJ2-3, the CDR3 gives the full variable domain: EAEVAQSPRYKITEKSQAVAFWCDPISGHATLYWYRQILGQGPELLVQFQDESVVDDSQLPKDRFSAERLKGVDSTLKIQPAELGDSAMYLCASRPSGGADTQYFGPGTRLTVL.

V and J are TRBV4-1 and TRBJ2-3; 11 bases fit TRBD2. Germline-derived CDR1 and CDR2 are MGHRA and YSYEKL. The CDR3 length is 15 residues. V lost 4 bases to trimming and J lost 2 bases; unmatched junction nucleotides: 2. CDR3 bases: TGCGCCAGCAGCCCGGGACTAGCGGACACAGATACGCAGTATTTT. It yields the protein CASSPGLADTDTQYF.

This rearrangement joins TRBV9 to TRBJ2-7; 10 positions match TRBD2. Germline-derived CDR1 and CDR2 are SGDLS and YYNGEE. V trimming: 4 bases; J trimming: 0 bases; junction bases outside the gene matches: 7. The CDR3 spans 16 residues. The CDR3 DNA is TGTGCCAGCAGCACCGGGACTAGCGCCAGCTCCTACGAGCAGTACTTC. Translating gives CASSTGTSASSYEQYF.

V gene TRBV11-3 combines with J gene TRBJ2-3, with D hard to call. Germline loops: CDR1 SGHNT, CDR2 YENEEA. The length of the CDR3 is 17 residues. The V and J ends lost 4 bases and 3 bases respectively, with 20 bases between them. This CDR3 is CASSSYPRSAETDTQYF. The CDR3 DNA follows: TGTGCCAGCAGCTCTTACCCGCGGTCGGCAGAAACAGATACGCAGTATTTT. Combining the CDR3 with reference TRBV11-3 and TRBJ2-3 gives the whole variable domain EAGVVQSPRYKIIEKKQPVAFWCNPISGHNTLYWYLQNLGQGPELLIRYENEEAVDDSQLPKDRFSAERLKGVDSTLKIQPAELGDSAVYLCASSSYPRSAETDTQYFGPGTRLTVL.

V and J are TRBV28 and TRBJ1-3; TRBD1 agrees at 7 bases. V was clipped by 5 bases and J by 6 bases; unmatched bases: 13. The CDR3 length is 16 residues. The germline V gene encodes CDR1 MDHEN and CDR2 SYDVKM. Here the CDR3 DNA reads TGTGCCAGCAGTAAAGCGACAGGGATTTTTGTAAACACCATATATTTT. Protein: CASSKATGIFVNTIYF.

V is TRBV11-3 and J is TRBJ2-7; no firm D call. Deletions cut 2 bases from V and 3 bases from J, with 5 bases between. This CDR3 has 12 residues. Germline V lookup: CDR1 SGHNT, CDR2 YENEEA. The CDR3, as DNA: TGTGCCAGCAGCTTAAACAACTACGAGCAGTACTTC. The encoded protein is CASSLNNYEQYF. Full variable domain (missing parts from reference TRBV11-3 and TRBJ2-7): EAGVVQSPRYKIIEKKQPVAFWCNPISGHNTLYWYLQNLGQGPELLIRYENEEAVDDSQLPKDRFSAERLKGVDSTLKIQPAELGDSAVYLCASSLNNYEQYFGPGTRLTVT.

This chain links TRBV5-4 with TRBJ2-7; 12 bases are a match to TRBD2. CDR1 and CDR2 from the germline V gene are SGHNT and YYREEE (reference sequence). There are 13 residues in the CDR3. The V gene end was trimmed by 10 bases and the J gene end by 5 bases; junction bases not matched to a gene: 7. CDR3 DNA sequence: TGTGCCTCCGGACTAGCGGGAACTAACGAGCAGTACTTC. As protein: CASGLAGTNEQYF.

This chain joins TRBV6-1 and TRBJ1-5; TRBD1 aligns across 7 bases. Germline-derived CDR1 and CDR2 are MNHNS and SASEGT. After removal of 5 bases from V and 2 bases from J, the junction contained 3 bases not matched to a gene. This CDR3 comprises 14 residues. The CDR3 DNA reads TGTGCCAGCAGTTTCGGGACAGGCAATCAGCCCCAGCATTTT. Amino acid sequence: CASSFGTGNQPQHF.

This clone has a single count. V gene TRBV18 combines with J gene TRBJ1-5; D might be TRBD1 (6 bases). Germline lookup yields CDR1 KGHSH and CDR2 LQKENI. The CDR3 extends over 15 amino acids. The V end lost 4 bases, the J end lost 4 bases, and 14 bases lay between the germline ends. CDR3 in amino acids: CASSLSDSPNQPQHF. CDR3 DNA: TGTGCCAGCTCACTCTCGGACAGCCCGAATCAGCCCCAGCATTTT.

The chain combines TRBV18 with TRBJ1-4, with D unresolved. V lost 2 bases to trimming and J lost 5 bases, with 12 bases between them. Per germline, CDR1 KGHSH and CDR2 LQKENI. The CDR3 covers 15 residues. CDR3 DNA sequence: TGTGCCAGCTCACCAAGTGGAGGGAGAAATGAAAAACTGTTTTTT. This translates into CASSPSGGRNEKLFF.

The chain has TRBV10-3 and TRBJ1-2; 8 nucleotides line up with TRBD1. Germline loops: CDR1 ENHRY, CDR2 SYGVKD. The V gene end was trimmed by 8 bases and the J gene end by 8 bases; junction bases not matched to a gene: 10. This CDR3 has 13 amino acids. In DNA form, the CDR3 reads TGTGCCATCTCGCGGCAGGGGGCTGGGGGCTACACCTTC. Its translation: CAISRQGAGGYTF.

The V and J genes are TRBV23-1 and TRBJ2-3; TRBD2 matches 7 bases. TRBV23-1 is sorted into the ORF group, with uncertain function. The V segment lost 0 bases and the J segment 0 bases; nucleotides outside the gene matches: 0. CDR3 length: 15 amino acids. This chain's CDR3 is CASSQSGGSTDTQYF. For the CDR3, the DNA is TGCGCCAGCAGTCAATCCGGGGGGAGCACAGATACGCAGTATTTT.

The rearrangement joins TRBV19 to TRBJ2-7, with a possible D match to TRBD1 (6 bases). V lost 6 bases and J lost 0, with 9 bases in between. This CDR3 contains 13 residues. Per germline, CDR1 LNHDA and CDR2 SQIVND (reference sequence). CDR3 sequence reads: CASRDSLSYEQYF. The CDR3 DNA reads as TGTGCCAGTAGGGACAGCCTCTCCTACGAGCAGTACTTC. Together with reference TRBV19 and TRBJ2-7, the CDR3 gives the full variable domain: DGGITQSPKYLFRKEGQNVTLSCEQNLNHDAMYWYRQDPGQGLRLIYYSQIVNDFQKGDIAEGYSVSREKKESFPLTVTSAQKNPTAFYLCASRDSLSYEQYFGPGTRLTVT.

The gene calls are TRBV7-4 and TRBJ2-1; no clear D. This CDR3 comprises 13 residues. The V gene's germline CDR1 is SGHVT and CDR2 SQSDAQ. Trimming left V 5 bases short and J 4 bases short, with 9 bases between. The DNA for the CDR3 is TGTGCCAGCAGCATGAACTATTACAATGAGCAGTTCTTC. The encoded protein is CASSMNYYNEQFF.